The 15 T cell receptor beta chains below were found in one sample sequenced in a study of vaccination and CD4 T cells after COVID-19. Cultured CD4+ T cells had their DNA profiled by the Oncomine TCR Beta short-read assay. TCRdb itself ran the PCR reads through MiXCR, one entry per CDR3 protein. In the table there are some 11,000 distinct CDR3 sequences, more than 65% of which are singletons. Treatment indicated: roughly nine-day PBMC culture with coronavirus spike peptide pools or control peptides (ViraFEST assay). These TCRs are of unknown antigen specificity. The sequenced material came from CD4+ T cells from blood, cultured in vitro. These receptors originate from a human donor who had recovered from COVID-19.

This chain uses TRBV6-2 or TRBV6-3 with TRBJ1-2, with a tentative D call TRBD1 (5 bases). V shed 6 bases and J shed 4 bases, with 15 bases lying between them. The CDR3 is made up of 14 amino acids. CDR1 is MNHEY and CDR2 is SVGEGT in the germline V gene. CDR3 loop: CASSPLQGVYGYTF. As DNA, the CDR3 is TGTGCCAGCAGCCCCCTTCAGGGTGTCTATGGCTACACCTTC.

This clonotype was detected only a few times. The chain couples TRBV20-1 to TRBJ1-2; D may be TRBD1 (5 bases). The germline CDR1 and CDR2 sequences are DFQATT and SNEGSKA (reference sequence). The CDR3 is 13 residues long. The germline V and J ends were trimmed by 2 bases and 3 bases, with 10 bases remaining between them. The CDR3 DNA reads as TGCAGTGCTAGATCCGGAGGGGACTATGGCTACACCTTC. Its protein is CSARSGGDYGYTF.

CDR3 region: CASSSQGAHYEQYF. CDR3 sequence (DNA): TGTGCCAGCAGTTCGCAGGGGGCTCACTACGAGCAGTACTTC. This chain uses TRBV27 with TRBJ2-7; 8 bases are a match to TRBD1. Trimming removed 4 bases from V and 3 bases from J; junction bases left unmatched: 5. CDR3 length equals 14 residues. Germline CDR1 reads MNHEY; CDR2 reads SMNVEV (reference sequence).

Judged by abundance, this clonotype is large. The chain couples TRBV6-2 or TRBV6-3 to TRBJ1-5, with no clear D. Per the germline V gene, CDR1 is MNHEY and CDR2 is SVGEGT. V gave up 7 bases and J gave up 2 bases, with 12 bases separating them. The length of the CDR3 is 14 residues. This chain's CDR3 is CASKMDSRNQPQHF. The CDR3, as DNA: TGTGCCAGCAAAATGGACTCACGCAATCAGCCCCAGCATTTT.

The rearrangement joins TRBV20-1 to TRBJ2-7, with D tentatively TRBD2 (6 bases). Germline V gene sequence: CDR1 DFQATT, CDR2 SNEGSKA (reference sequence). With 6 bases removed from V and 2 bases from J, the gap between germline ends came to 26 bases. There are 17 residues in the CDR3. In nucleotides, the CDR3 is TGCAGTGCGCAGGGATTAACGGGACTTCTGAAGACCTACGAGCAGTACTTC. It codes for CSAQGLTGLLKTYEQYF.

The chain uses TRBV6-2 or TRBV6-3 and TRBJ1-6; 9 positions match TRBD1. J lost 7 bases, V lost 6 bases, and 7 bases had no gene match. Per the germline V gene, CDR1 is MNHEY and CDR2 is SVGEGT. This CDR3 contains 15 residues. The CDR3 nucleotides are TGTGCCAGCAGCCTACGGACAGGGGCAAATTCACCCCTCCACTTT. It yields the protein CASSLRTGANSPLHF.

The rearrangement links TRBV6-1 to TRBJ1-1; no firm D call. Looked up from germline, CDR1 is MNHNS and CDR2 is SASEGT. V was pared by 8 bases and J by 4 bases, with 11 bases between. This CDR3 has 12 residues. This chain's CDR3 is CASRLASTEAFF. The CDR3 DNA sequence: TGTGCCAGCCGTCTGGCGAGCACTGAAGCTTTCTTT.

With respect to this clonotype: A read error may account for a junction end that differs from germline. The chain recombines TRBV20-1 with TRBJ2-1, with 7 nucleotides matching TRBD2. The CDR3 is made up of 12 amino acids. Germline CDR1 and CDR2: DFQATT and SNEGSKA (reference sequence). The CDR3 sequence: CSAPWTGGPRLF. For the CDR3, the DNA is TGCAGTGCTCCCTGGACGGGAGGCCCCCGACTCTTC.

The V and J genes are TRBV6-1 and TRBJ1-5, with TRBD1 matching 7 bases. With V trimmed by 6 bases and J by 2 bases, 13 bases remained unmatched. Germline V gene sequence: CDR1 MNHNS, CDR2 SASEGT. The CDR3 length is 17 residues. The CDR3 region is CASSEGGGRVGNQPQHF. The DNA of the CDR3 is TGTGCCAGCAGCGAGGGAGGGGGCAGGGTGGGCAATCAGCCCCAGCATTTT.

This CDR3 reads CASSLGLRDQETQYF. CDR3 nucleotides: TGTGCCAGCAGCTTGGGGTTGCGGGATCAAGAGACCCAGTACTTC. This chain uses TRBV5-5 with TRBJ2-5, with a weak D call TRBD2 (6 bases). Between the trimmed V and J ends, which lost 0 bases and 2 bases, there was a span of 11 bases. The V gene's germline CDR1 is SGHKS and CDR2 YYEKEE (reference sequence). The CDR3 length is 15 residues.

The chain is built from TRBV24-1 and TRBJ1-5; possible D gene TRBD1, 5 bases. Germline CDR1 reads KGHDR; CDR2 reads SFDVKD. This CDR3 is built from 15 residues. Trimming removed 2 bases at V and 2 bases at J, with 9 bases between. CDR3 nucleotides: TGTGCCACCAGTGATTCATTGGGGGGCAATCAGCCCCAGCATTTT. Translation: CATSDSLGGNQPQHF.

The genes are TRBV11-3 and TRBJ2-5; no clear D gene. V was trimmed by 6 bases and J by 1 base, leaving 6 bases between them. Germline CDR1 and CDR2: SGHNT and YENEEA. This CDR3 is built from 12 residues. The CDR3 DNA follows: TGTGCCAGCAGTTACACCCAAGAGACCCAGTACTTC. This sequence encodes CASSYTQETQYF.

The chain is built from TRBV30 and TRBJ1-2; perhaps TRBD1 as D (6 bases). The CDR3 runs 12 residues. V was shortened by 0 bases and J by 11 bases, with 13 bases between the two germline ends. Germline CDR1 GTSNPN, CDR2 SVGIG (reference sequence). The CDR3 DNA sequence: TGTGCCTGGAGTGTAGGTCGGCAGGGGTACACCTTC. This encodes CAWSVGRQGYTF. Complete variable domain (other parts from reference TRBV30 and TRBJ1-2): SQTIHQWPATLVQPVGSPLSLECTVEGTSNPNLYWYRQAAGRGLQLLFYSVGIGQISSEVPQNLSASRPQDRQFILSSKKLLLSDSGFYLCAWSVGRQGYTFGSGTRLTVV.

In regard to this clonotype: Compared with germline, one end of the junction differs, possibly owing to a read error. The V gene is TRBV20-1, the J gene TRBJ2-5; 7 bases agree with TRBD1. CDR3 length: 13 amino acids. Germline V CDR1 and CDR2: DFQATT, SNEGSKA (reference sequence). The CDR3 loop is CSAREGARETQYF. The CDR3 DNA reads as TGCAGTGCGAGAGAGGGGGCAAGGGAGACCCAGTACTTC.

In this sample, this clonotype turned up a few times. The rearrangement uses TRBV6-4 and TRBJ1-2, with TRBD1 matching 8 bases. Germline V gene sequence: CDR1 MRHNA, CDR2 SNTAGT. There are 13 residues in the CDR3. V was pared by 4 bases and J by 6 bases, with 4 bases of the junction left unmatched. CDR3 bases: TGTGCCAGCAGTGTAGCAGGGGGCAATGGCTACACCTTC. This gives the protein CASSVAGGNGYTF.